This T cell receptor beta chain comes out of a study of cytomegalovirus exposure and HLA in healthy donors. PCR was performed using 60 Vbeta and 13 Jbeta primers. Data came from immunoSEQ multiplex PCR; TCRdb stores just in-frame clones and leaves some out. The table lists about 190,000 clones, about four fifths of them singletons, with 9.5% to 13% in the top ten. This CDR3 is built from 14 residues. Trimming took 5 bases from V and 7 from J; bases not matched to a gene: 5. The germline CDR1 and CDR2 sequences are SGHTA and FQGNSA. Study-wide points: Researchers catalogued about 160 TCR beta chains as cytomegalovirus-associated. CMV antigen specificity was confirmed in vitro for a few CMV-associated chains.

As for this clone: What it binds is not known.

The chain uses TRBV7-2 and TRBJ2-1; 10 bases fit TRBD2. The sequence derives from a woman in her forties or fifties in good health and CMV-seropositive. The specimen was PBMCs. The CDR3 nucleotides read TGTGCCAGCAGCGTGGGACTAGCGTTGAATGAGCAGTTCTTC. Protein: CASSVGLALNEQFF.